One and the same sample provided the 18 T cell receptor beta chains below, sequenced in a study of cytomegalovirus exposure and HLA in healthy donors. PCR primers comprised 60 Vbeta and 13 Jbeta primers. Sequencing was performed with immunoSEQ multiplex PCR; in TCRdb, only in-frame clones are kept and a portion is missing. The repertoire holds some 110,000 clones, around 77% seen once, with around 4.9% in the top ten. Sequencing was carried out using PBMCs. These receptor sequences come from a man over 45 in good health and CMV-seropositive.

The rearrangement joins TRBV6-6 to TRBJ2-5; D not certain. CDR3 length equals 15 residues. Germline V gene sequence: CDR1 MNHNY, CDR2 SVGAGI (reference sequence). Between the trimmed V and J ends, which lost 0 bases and 2 bases, there was a span of 10 bases. CDR3 DNA sequence: TGTGCCAGCAGTTACTCGCGCCAGCGACAAGAGACCCAGTACTTC. Translating it yields CASSYSRQRQETQYF.

The CDR3 DNA is TGTGCCAGCAGCTTAAGGACTAGCCTGCTTGGAGATACGCAGTATTTT. Amino acids: CASSLRTSLLGDTQYF. This chain uses TRBV7-2 with TRBJ2-3; 8 bases are a match to TRBD2. From germline, CDR1 is SGHTA and CDR2 FQGNSA. CDR3 length: 16 residues. Germline trimming cut 2 bases from V and 5 bases from J; bases unmatched to any gene: 9.

This clone showed up just once. The chain combines TRBV30 with TRBJ2-3, with 7 bases identical to TRBD1. V shed 3 bases and J 0 bases; nucleotides not matched to a gene: 6. CDR3 length: 15 residues. Germline V gene data show CDR1 as GTSNPN and CDR2 as SVGIG (reference sequence). In DNA form, the CDR3 reads TGTGCCTGGAGACCCACAGGGGTCAGCACAGATACGCAGTATTTT. This encodes CAWRPTGVSTDTQYF.

The CDR3 sequence: CAWSVQQFYSNQPQHF. In DNA form, the CDR3 reads TGTGCCTGGAGTGTGCAACAGTTTTATAGCAATCAGCCCCAGCATTTT. This chain connects TRBV30 to TRBJ1-5; D is unresolved. Trimming stripped 0 bases from V and 0 bases from J, with 12 bases between. CDR1 GTSNPN and CDR2 SVGIG come from the germline V gene (reference sequence). The CDR3 spans 16 residues.

The chain carries TRBV27 and TRBJ1-1; 7 positions agree with TRBD1. The CDR3 loop spans 15 amino acids. J was trimmed by 8 bases and V by 5 bases; bases with no gene match: 14. From germline, CDR1 is MNHEY and CDR2 SMNVEV (reference sequence). In nucleotides, the CDR3 is TGTGCCAGCAGTCCCCTAGGGGGCGCGATGTCAGAAGCTTTCTTT. Amino acids: CASSPLGGAMSEAFF.

The CDR3 region is CSVPPGGTGGRGYTF. The CDR3 bases are TGCAGCGTACCCCCTGGGGGTACAGGGGGCCGCGGCTACACCTTC. The chain recombines TRBV29-1 with TRBJ1-2, with 9 bases that match TRBD1. V shed 6 bases, J shed 8 bases, and the junction held 16 bases outside the gene matches. The length of the CDR3 is 15 residues. Germline values: CDR1 SQVTM, CDR2 ANQGSEA.

The rearrangement links TRBV30 to TRBJ1-5; TRBD1 aligns across 8 bases. Germline V lookup: CDR1 GTSNPN, CDR2 SVGIG (reference sequence). V lost 0 bases to trimming and J lost 11 bases; unmatched junction nucleotides: 9. The CDR3 consists of 14 residues. The CDR3 nucleotides are TGTGCCTGGAGTGTACCCAGGGGGCGCGGGACCCAGCATTTT. This encodes CAWSVPRGRGTQHF.

The V and J genes are TRBV7-9 and TRBJ2-7, with TRBD1 matching over 7 bases. The germline V gene encodes CDR1 SEHNR and CDR2 FQNEAQ (reference sequence). The CDR3 has 14 residues. V lost 1 base, J lost 3 bases, and 3 bases stayed unmatched. The DNA for the CDR3 is TGTGCCAGCAGCTTAGAGTGGGACAGCTACGAGCAGTACTTC. Protein sequence: CASSLEWDSYEQYF.

The CDR3 DNA sequence: TGCAGCGTTGAGGGAGGGATCAATGAGCAGTTCTTC. Its translation is CSVEGGINEQFF. J is TRBJ2-1 and V is TRBV29-1; 7 nucleotides line up with TRBD2. After removal of 3 bases from V and 6 bases from J, the junction contained 2 bases not matched to a gene. Per germline, CDR1 SQVTM and CDR2 ANQGSEA. This CDR3 spans 12 amino acids.

The gene calls are TRBV5-1 and TRBJ2-3, with a tentative D call TRBD1 (6 bases). Germline V lookup: CDR1 SGHRS, CDR2 YFSETQ. V lost 3 bases and J 2 bases, leaving 13 bases between the germline ends. This CDR3 has 15 amino acids. CDR3 amino acids: CASSSRTDYTDTQYF. The CDR3 bases are TGCGCCAGCAGCTCCCGGACAGATTACACAGATACGCAGTATTTT.

The J gene is TRBJ2-3, the V gene TRBV2, with a weak D call TRBD1 (7 bases). CDR1 and CDR2 (germline): SNHLY, FYNNEI. CDR3 length equals 14 residues. V gave up 8 bases and J gave up 6 bases, with 18 bases separating them. The chain's CDR3 is CASERRRGQDTQYF. The CDR3 DNA is TGTGCCAGCGAACGAAGGAGGGGGCAGGATACGCAGTATTTT.

This rearrangement joins TRBV5-1 to TRBJ2-1; D perhaps matches TRBD2 (6 bases). The CDR3 extends over 14 amino acids. Trimming took off 4 bases at V and 4 bases at J, with 12 bases between the two ends. CDR1 is SGHRS, CDR2 YFSETQ, per germline. The CDR3 protein is CASSRRGGYNEQFF. DNA for the CDR3: TGCGCCAGCAGCCGCCGTGGGGGGTACAATGAGCAGTTCTTC.

In nucleotides, the CDR3 is TGTGCCAGCAGCGTAGACCAAGCGGGGGCCCGCTACGAGCAGTACTTC. Protein product: CASSVDQAGARYEQYF. The rearrangement uses TRBV9 and TRBJ2-7; 8 nucleotides align to TRBD2. The ends lost 0 bases at V and 3 bases at J; junction bases unmatched: 8. CDR3 length: 16 amino acids. Per the germline V gene, CDR1 is SGDLS and CDR2 is YYNGEE. The complete variable domain, with remaining parts taken from reference TRBV9 and TRBJ2-7, reads DSGVTQTPKHLITATGQRVTLRCSPRSGDLSVYWYQQSLDQGLQFLIQYYNGEERAKGNILERFSAQQFPDLHSELNLSSLELGDSALYFCASSVDQAGARYEQYFGPGTRLTVT.

The rearrangement joins TRBV4-2 to TRBJ2-1; TRBD2 aligns across 7 bases. The CDR3 has 14 amino acids. The trim removed 0 bases at V and 10 bases at J, leaving 6 bases unmatched. The V gene's germline CDR1 is LGHNA and CDR2 YNFKEQ. For the CDR3, the DNA is TGTGCCAGCAGCCAAGATTTAGCGGGCAGGGAGCAGTTCTTC. Protein: CASSQDLAGREQFF.

This clone has more than one count but fewer than ten. The V and J genes are TRBV4-1 and TRBJ2-4; 12 bases are shared with TRBD2. With 4 bases clipped from V and 5 bases from J, the junction kept 3 bases outside the gene matches. Germline assignment: CDR1 MGHRA and CDR2 YSYEKL. CDR3 length: 15 residues. The CDR3 bases are TGCGCCAGCAGCCGACTAGCGGGGGCCCAAAACATTCAGTACTTC. Its protein is CASSRLAGAQNIQYF.

The CDR3 region has the DNA TGCGCCAGCAGCCAAGATCAGAAGCGGGAGTTTTTTAATGAGCAGTTCTTC. As protein: CASSQDQKREFFNEQFF. The chain joins TRBV4-3 to TRBJ2-1; 8 bases map to TRBD2. From germline, CDR1 is LGHNA and CDR2 YSLEER. The CDR3 is 17 amino acids. After removal of 0 bases from V and 7 bases from J, the junction contained 11 bases not matched to a gene.

The chain uses TRBV4-2 and TRBJ2-7; D is possibly TRBD1 (5 bases). The CDR3 is 15 residues long. Germline V gene data show CDR1 as LGHNA and CDR2 as YNFKEQ. Trimming took off 4 bases at V and 6 bases at J, with 19 bases between the two ends. Here the CDR3 DNA reads TGTGCCAGCAGCCCTTCCCGGCAGGGCAACCGCGAGCAGTACTTC. Its protein is CASSPSRQGNREQYF.

The chain uses TRBV7-6 and TRBJ2-1, with D perhaps matching TRBD2 (6 bases). Trimming left V 0 bases short and J 4 bases short, with 10 bases between. The CDR3 length is 15 residues. Looked up from germline, CDR1 is SGHVS and CDR2 is FNYEAQ. This chain's CDR3 is CASSLAPSEYNEQFF. DNA of the CDR3: TGTGCCAGCAGCTTAGCTCCTAGCGAATACAATGAGCAGTTCTTC.